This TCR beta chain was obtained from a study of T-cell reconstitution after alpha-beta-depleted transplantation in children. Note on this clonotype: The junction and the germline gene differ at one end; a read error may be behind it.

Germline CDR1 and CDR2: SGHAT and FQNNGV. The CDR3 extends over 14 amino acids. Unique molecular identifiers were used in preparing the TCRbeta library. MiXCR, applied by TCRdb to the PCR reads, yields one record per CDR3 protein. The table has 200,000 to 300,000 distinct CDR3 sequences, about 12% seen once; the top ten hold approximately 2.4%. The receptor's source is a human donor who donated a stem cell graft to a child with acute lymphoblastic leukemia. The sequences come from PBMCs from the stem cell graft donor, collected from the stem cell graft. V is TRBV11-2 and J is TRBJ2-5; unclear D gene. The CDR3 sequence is CASSLFRRQEPQYF. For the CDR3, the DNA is TGTGCCAGCAGCTTATTTCGGCGACAAGAGCCCCAGTACTTC.